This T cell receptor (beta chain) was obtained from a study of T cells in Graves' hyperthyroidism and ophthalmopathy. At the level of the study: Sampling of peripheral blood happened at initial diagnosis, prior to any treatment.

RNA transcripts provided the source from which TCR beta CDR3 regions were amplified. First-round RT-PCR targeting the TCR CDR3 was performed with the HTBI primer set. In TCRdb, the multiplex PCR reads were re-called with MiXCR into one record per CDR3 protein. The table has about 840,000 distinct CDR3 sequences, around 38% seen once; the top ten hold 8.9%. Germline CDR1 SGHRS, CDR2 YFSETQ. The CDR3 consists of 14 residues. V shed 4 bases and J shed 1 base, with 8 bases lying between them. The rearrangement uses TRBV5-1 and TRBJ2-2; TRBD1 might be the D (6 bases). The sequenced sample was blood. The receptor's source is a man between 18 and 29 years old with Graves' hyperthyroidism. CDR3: CASSEGQNTGELFF. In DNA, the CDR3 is TGCGCCAGCAGCGAGGGACAGAACACCGGGGAGCTGTTTTTT.